Sequencing of this TCR beta chain was carried out in a study of shared clonotypes between healthy human individuals. Whole-study findings and limits: Clonotypes shared by all four sorted-subset donors had higher generation probabilities than non-shared clonotypes. The study drew on few donors, limiting represented genetic and exposure-history diversity.

With regard to this clone: Its antigen is not known.

Division of CD4+ cells produced a CD45RA+ naive subset and a CD45RA-negative memory subset. Losses at the gene ends were 3 bases for V and 2 bases for J; bases not matched to a gene: 3. Germline assignment: CDR1 SGHDT and CDR2 YYEEEE. This CDR3 contains 15 residues. Generated by immunoSEQ multiplex PCR, the TCRdb table keeps only in-frame clones and is missing some. The sample has under 2,500,000 clones; approximately 96% are singletons. The receptor's source is a man younger than 30 in good health. This chain connects TRBV5-6 to TRBJ2-5; 11 bases align to TRBD2. The sequenced sample consisted of naive CD4+ T cells sorted from blood. Subset given: CD45RA+ positively selected. CDR3 protein: CASSSLAGGQETQYF. CDR3 DNA: TGTGCCAGCAGCTCGCTAGCGGGGGGACAAGAGACCCAGTACTTC.